Only one count was recorded for the clone carrying this T cell receptor (beta chain). TCRdb keeps only in-frame clones here, not all; method: immunoSEQ multiplex PCR. The sample consists of hundreds of thousands of clones, 88% of them appearing once. This record belongs to a study of shared T cell receptors in the human thymus. CDR1 is LNHDA and CDR2 is SQIVND in the germline V gene (reference sequence). This CDR3 comprises 16 residues. Trimming removed 0 bases from V and 1 base from J; junction bases left unmatched: 5. The data were also submitted as part of a second study, on human thymus T cells.

The sequenced sample consisted of thymocytes. The sequence derives from a boy in the first two years of life with a congenital heart defect. The V call is TRBV19, the J call TRBJ2-7; 8 bases align to TRBD2. The chain's CDR3 is CASSIDRTSGSYEQYF. CDR3 in DNA: TGTGCCAGTAGTATAGATCGAACTAGCGGTTCCTACGAGCAGTACTTC.